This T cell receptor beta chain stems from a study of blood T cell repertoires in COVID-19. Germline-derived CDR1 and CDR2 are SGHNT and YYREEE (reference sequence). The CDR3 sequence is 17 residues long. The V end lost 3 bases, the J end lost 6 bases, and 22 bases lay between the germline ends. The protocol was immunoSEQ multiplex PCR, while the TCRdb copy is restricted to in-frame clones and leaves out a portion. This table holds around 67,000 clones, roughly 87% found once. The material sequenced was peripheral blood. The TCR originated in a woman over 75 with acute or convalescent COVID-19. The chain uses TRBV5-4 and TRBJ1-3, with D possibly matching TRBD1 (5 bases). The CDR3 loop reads CASSSSKGRWDENTIYF. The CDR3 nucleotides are TGTGCCAGCAGCTCTTCTAAGGGGCGTTGGGATGAAAACACCATATATTTT.